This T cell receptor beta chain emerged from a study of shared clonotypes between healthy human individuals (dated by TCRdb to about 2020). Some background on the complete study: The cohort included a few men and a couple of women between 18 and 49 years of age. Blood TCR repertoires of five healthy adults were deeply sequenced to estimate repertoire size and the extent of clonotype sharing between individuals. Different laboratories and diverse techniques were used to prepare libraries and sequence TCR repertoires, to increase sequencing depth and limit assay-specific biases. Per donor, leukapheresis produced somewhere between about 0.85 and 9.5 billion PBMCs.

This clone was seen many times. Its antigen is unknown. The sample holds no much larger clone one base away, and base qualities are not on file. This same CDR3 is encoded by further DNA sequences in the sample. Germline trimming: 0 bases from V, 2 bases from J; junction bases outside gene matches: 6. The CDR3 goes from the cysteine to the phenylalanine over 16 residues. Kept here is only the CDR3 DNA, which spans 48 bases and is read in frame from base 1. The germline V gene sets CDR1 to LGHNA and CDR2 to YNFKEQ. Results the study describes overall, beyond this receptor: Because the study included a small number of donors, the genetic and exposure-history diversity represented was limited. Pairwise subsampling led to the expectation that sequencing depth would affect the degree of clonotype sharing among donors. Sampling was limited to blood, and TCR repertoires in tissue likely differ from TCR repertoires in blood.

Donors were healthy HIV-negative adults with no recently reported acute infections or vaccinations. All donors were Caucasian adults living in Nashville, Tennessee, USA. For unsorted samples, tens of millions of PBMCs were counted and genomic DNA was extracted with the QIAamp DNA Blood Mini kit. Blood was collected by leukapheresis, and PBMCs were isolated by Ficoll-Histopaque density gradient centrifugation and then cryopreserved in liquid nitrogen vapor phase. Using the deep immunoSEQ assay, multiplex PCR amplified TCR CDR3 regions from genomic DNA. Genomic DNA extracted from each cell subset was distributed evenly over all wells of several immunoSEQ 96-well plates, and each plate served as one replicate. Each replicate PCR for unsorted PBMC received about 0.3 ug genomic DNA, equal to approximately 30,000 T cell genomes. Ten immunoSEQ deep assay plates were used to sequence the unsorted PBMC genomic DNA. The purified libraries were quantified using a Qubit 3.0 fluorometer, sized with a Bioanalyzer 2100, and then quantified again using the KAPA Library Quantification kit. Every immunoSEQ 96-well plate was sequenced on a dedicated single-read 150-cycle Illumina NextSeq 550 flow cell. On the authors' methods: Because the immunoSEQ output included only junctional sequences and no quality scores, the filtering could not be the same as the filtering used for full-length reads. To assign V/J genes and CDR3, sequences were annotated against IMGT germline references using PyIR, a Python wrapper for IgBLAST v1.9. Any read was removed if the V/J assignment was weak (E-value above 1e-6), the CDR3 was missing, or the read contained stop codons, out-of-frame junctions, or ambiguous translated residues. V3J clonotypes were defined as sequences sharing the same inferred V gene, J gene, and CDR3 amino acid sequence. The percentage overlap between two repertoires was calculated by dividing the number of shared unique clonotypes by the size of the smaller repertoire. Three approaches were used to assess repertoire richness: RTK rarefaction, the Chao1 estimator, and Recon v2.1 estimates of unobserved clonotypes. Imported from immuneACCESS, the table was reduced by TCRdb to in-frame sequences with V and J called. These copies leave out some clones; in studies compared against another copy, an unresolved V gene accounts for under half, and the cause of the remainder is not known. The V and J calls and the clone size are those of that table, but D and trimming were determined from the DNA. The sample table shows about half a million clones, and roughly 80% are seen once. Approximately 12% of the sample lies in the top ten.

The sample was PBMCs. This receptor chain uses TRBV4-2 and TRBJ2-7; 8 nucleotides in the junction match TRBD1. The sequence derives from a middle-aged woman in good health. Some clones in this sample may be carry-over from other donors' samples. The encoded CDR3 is CASSQEEATGAYEQYF. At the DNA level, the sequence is TGTGCCAGCAGCCAAGAGGAGGCGACAGGGGCCTACGAGCAGTACTTC.